This T cell receptor (beta chain) stems from a study of blood T cell repertoires in COVID-19. Study-level background: Both acute and convalescent COVID-19 samples were obtained from the United States, Italy and Spain. Nucleic acid was either cDNA or gDNA, and it came from T cells, B-cell-depleted T cells, or PBMCs.

Seattle patient enrollment occurred during active infection, with longitudinal follow-up thereafter. The length of the CDR3 is 18 residues. Germline V gene sequence: CDR1 SGHTA, CDR2 FQGTGA. V trimming: 0 bases; J trimming: 4 bases; junction bases outside the gene matches: 4. Authors' data handling: Researchers report that nucleated cell counts were estimated from reference gene primer amplification. The method was immunoSEQ multiplex PCR; TCRdb's version includes in-frame clones alone and lacks a portion of them. V, J and clone size are those of that table, while D and trimming were read from the DNA. The table has some 200,000 clones, 75% to 85% seen once; the top ten hold under 2.5%.

The genes are TRBV7-3 and TRBJ2-3; TRBD2 agrees at 16 bases. This sequence was found in a woman between 65 and 79 years old with COVID-19, enrolled during active disease. The sequenced material came from peripheral blood. The CDR3: CASSLTGTSGRGSDTQYF. As DNA, the CDR3 is TGTGCCAGCAGCTTAACCGGGACTAGCGGGAGGGGGTCAGATACGCAGTATTTT. Full variable domain (remainder filled in from reference TRBV7-3 and TRBJ2-3): GAGVSQTPSNKVTEKGKYVELRCDPISGHTALYWYRQSLGQGPEFLIYFQGTGAADDSGLPNDRFFAVRPEGSVSTLKIQRTERGDSAVYLCASSLTGTSGRGSDTQYFGPGTRLTVL.